These 32 T cell receptor beta chains came from one sample sequenced in a study of post-analysis software for immune sequencing data. Study observations and caveats: There were five or six TRBV segments more frequent in patients than controls, and TRBV5-6, TRBV5-1 and TRBV20-1 were among them.

Their cognate antigens are unknown. Libraries were made from TCR beta cDNA, and they carried unique molecular identifiers. TCRdb ran MiXCR on the PCR reads and lists one entry per CDR3 protein. The sample has around 710,000 distinct CDR3 sequences, about 45% seen once. The sample was blood. These receptors all stem from a girl aged 5 to 17 with multiple sclerosis.

This clonotype was detected many times. The chain couples TRBV7-9 to TRBJ2-3; D remains ambiguous. Germline loops: CDR1 SEHNR, CDR2 FQNEAQ (reference sequence). CDR3 length equals 13 residues. V gave up 3 bases and J gave up 0 bases, with 4 bases separating them. The CDR3 here is CASSLLSTDTQYF. The CDR3 DNA is TGTGCCAGCAGCTTGTTGAGCACAGATACGCAGTATTTT. Based on the CDR3 plus reference TRBV7-9 and TRBJ2-3, the full variable domain is DTGVSQNPRHKITKRGQNVTFRCDPISEHNRLYWYRQTLGQGPEFLTYFQNEAQLEKSRLLSDRFSAERPKGSFSTLEIQRTEQGDSAMYLCASSLLSTDTQYFGPGTRLTVL.

V usage is TRBV15 and J usage is TRBJ2-7; TRBD1 aligns across 8 bases. The V segment lost 3 bases and the J segment 5 bases; nucleotides outside the gene matches: 6. This CDR3 region has 14 residues. CDR1 and CDR2 from the germline V gene are LNHNV and YYDKDF (reference sequence). The CDR3 coding sequence is TGTGCCACCAGCAGCAGGGGGCTTTTGGACGAGCAGTACTTC. Translation: CATSSRGLLDEQYF. The variable domain in full, completed from reference TRBV15 and TRBJ2-7, reads DAMVIQNPRYQVTQFGKPVTLSCSQTLNHNVMYWYQQKSSQAPKLLFHYYDKDFNNEADTPDNFQSRRPNTSFCFLDIRSPGLGDTAMYLCATSSRGLLDEQYFGPGTRLTVT.

CDR3 sequence reads: CASSLGGGGGYEQYF. CDR3 DNA sequence: TGTGCCAGCAGCTTAGGTGGGGGAGGTGGGTACGAGCAGTACTTC. The chain employs TRBV7-6 and TRBJ2-7, with D possibly matching TRBD2 (6 bases). The CDR3 spans 15 residues. Germline CDR1 reads SGHVS; CDR2 reads FNYEAQ. Trimming removed 1 base at V and 4 bases at J, with 14 bases between.

The chain is built from TRBV6-2 or TRBV6-3 and TRBJ2-3; 10 bases agree with TRBD2. The CDR3 runs to 16 residues. Germline CDR1 and CDR2: MNHEY and SVGEGT. V trimming: 2 bases; J trimming: 2 bases; junction bases outside the gene matches: 4. CDR3 in amino acids: CASSYGLAGDTDTQYF. The CDR3 DNA reads as TGTGCCAGCAGTTACGGGCTAGCGGGAGACACAGATACGCAGTATTTT.

The chain combines TRBV5-1 with TRBJ2-5, with TRBD2 as a possible D gene (6 bases). The germline V and J ends were trimmed by 1 base and 4 bases, with 20 bases remaining between them. The CDR3 has 17 residues. Germline CDR1 is SGHRS and CDR2 is YFSETQ. CDR3 nucleotides: TGCGCCAGCAGCTTGTCGGCGGGGCAAAGGTTAGCAGAGACCCAGTACTTC. Translating it yields CASSLSAGQRLAETQYF.

This clonotype was found a few times. The genes are TRBV20-1 and TRBJ2-7; D not certain. The CDR3 contains 11 residues. Trimming cost V 1 base and J 6 bases, with 7 bases left between them. CDR1 DFQATT and CDR2 SNEGSKA come from the germline V gene (reference sequence). The CDR3 DNA reads as TGCAGTGCTAGAGGGGCCGGCGAGCAGTACTTC. It translates to CSARGAGEQYF.

J is TRBJ2-1 and V is TRBV7-3; TRBD2 aligns across 11 bases. CDR1 is SGHTA, CDR2 FQGTGA, per germline. V gave up 5 bases and J gave up 1 base; unmatched junction bases: 4. The CDR3 consists of 16 residues. This CDR3 reads CASSTLAGGSYNEQFF. The CDR3 nucleotides are TGTGCCAGCAGCACGTTAGCGGGAGGGTCCTACAATGAGCAGTTCTTC.

This clonotype occurred a few times. The chain couples TRBV28 to TRBJ2-7, with unresolved D. V was shortened by 5 bases and J by 2 bases, with 13 bases between the two germline ends. The V gene's germline CDR1 is MDHEN and CDR2 SYDVKM. The CDR3 has 14 residues. CDR3 region: CASSPTQSPYEQYF. CDR3 sequence (DNA): TGTGCCAGCAGTCCGACCCAGTCCCCCTACGAGCAGTACTTC.

The chain recombines TRBV7-9 with TRBJ2-4; D is perhaps TRBD1 or TRBD2 (5 bases each). V lost 3 bases and J lost 8, with 11 bases in between. The germline V gene encodes CDR1 SEHNR and CDR2 FQNEAQ (reference sequence). This CDR3 comprises 13 residues. In DNA form, the CDR3 reads TGTGCCAGCAGCTTCCGAATGGGGGACATTCAGTACTTC. It codes for CASSFRMGDIQYF. Using reference TRBV7-9 and TRBJ2-4 for the parts outside the CDR3, the full variable domain is DTGVSQNPRHKITKRGQNVTFRCDPISEHNRLYWYRQTLGQGPEFLTYFQNEAQLEKSRLLSDRFSAERPKGSFSTLEIQRTEQGDSAMYLCASSFRMGDIQYFGAGTRLSVL.

The chain couples TRBV9 to TRBJ2-7, with TRBD1 identical over 8 bases. With 4 bases clipped from V and 2 bases from J, the junction kept 5 bases outside the gene matches. The V gene's germline CDR1 is SGDLS and CDR2 YYNGEE. This CDR3 is built from 14 residues. The CDR3 DNA reads TGTGCCAGCAGCACGGGACAGGCGGCCTACGAGCAGTACTTC. It encodes CASSTGQAAYEQYF. Full variable domain (missing parts from reference TRBV9 and TRBJ2-7): DSGVTQTPKHLITATGQRVTLRCSPRSGDLSVYWYQQSLDQGLQFLIQYYNGEERAKGNILERFSAQQFPDLHSELNLSSLELGDSALYFCASSTGQAAYEQYFGPGTRLTVT.

A few counts support this clonotype. The chain combines TRBV6-5 with TRBJ1-1; TRBD1 is a possible D gene (6 bases). The length of the CDR3 is 14 residues. Trimming removed 2 bases at V and 5 bases at J, with 12 bases between. CDR1 is MNHEY, CDR2 SVGAGI, per germline. The chain's CDR3 is CASSYDRRGTEAFF. Written as DNA, the CDR3 is TGTGCCAGCAGTTACGACAGGAGGGGTACTGAAGCTTTCTTT.

The CDR3 sequence: CASSYSTATGNYGYTF. For the CDR3, the DNA is TGTGCCAGCAGTTACTCAACTGCGACAGGCAACTATGGCTACACCTTC. V usage is TRBV6-5 and J usage is TRBJ1-2, with D possibly matching TRBD1 (6 bases). Looked up from germline, CDR1 is MNHEY and CDR2 is SVGAGI. V shed 0 bases and J shed 2 bases, with 13 bases lying between them. The CDR3 sequence is 16 residues long.

In this sample, this clonotype turned up a few times. The CDR3, as DNA: TGCAGTGCTGGGGCAGGTGGGGGTTCACCCCTCCACTTT. It codes for CSAGAGGGSPLHF. V and J are TRBV20-1 and TRBJ1-6; D is perhaps TRBD1 (5 bases). The CDR3 has 13 residues. CDR1 and CDR2 (germline): DFQATT, SNEGSKA (reference sequence). Between the trimmed V and J ends, which lost 5 bases and 9 bases, there was a span of 14 bases.

In this sample, this clonotype turned up a few times. The chain carries TRBV25-1 and TRBJ1-5; D ambiguous. CDR3 length: 14 amino acids. The germline V gene has CDR1 MGHDK and CDR2 SYGVNS. The germline V and J ends were trimmed by 5 bases and 5 bases, with 13 bases remaining between them. The CDR3 sequence is CASSQAGPDQPQHF. The CDR3 region has the DNA TGTGCCAGCAGTCAAGCGGGTCCCGATCAGCCCCAGCATTTT.

The chain joins TRBV6-1 to TRBJ2-7, with D perhaps being TRBD1 or TRBD2 (6 bases each). CDR3 length equals 15 residues. Germline assignment: CDR1 MNHNS and CDR2 SASEGT. Trimming removed 7 bases from V and 1 base from J, with 17 bases in between. CDR3 sequence (DNA): TGTGCCAGCACCGCAGACAGGACTATTTCCTACGAGCAGTACTTC. Encoded protein: CASTADRTISYEQYF.

This clonotype has a handful of counts. The chain recombines TRBV28 with TRBJ1-5; no clear D. Germline V gene sequence: CDR1 MDHEN, CDR2 SYDVKM. The V and J ends lost 3 bases and 2 bases respectively, with 8 bases between them. The CDR3 is 14 amino acids. The CDR3 loop reads CASSLVRGNQPQHF. CDR3 nucleotide sequence: TGTGCCAGCAGTTTGGTGAGGGGCAATCAGCCCCAGCATTTT. The entire variable domain, with the rest obtained from reference TRBV28 and TRBJ1-5, is as follows: DVKVTQSSRYLVKRTGEKVFLECVQDMDHENMFWYRQDPGLGLRLIYFSYDVKMKEKGDIPEGYSVSREKKERFSLILESASTNQTSMYLCASSLVRGNQPQHFGDGTRLSIL.

V gene TRBV29-1 combines with J gene TRBJ2-7; either TRBD1 or TRBD2 may fit D (6 bases each). The end of the DNA is better explained by TRBJ2-5, so the J call may be wrong. Germline lookup yields CDR1 SQVTM and CDR2 ANQGSEA. CDR3 length equals 14 residues. The CDR3 spells CSVEGGDTGETQYF. CDR3 DNA sequence: TGCAGCGTTGAGGGCGGGGACACCGGGGAGACCCAGTACTTC.

This clonotype showed up just once. The rearrangement links TRBV12-3 or TRBV12-4 to TRBJ1-1, with D hard to call. V lost 4 bases, J lost 4 bases, and 16 bases lay in between. This CDR3 has 15 amino acids. The CDR3 sequence: CASSSRAISGTEAFF. The CDR3 DNA reads TGTGCCAGCAGTTCAAGAGCCATTTCCGGCACTGAAGCTTTCTTT.

The V and J genes are TRBV11-2 and TRBJ1-1, with TRBD1 matching over 7 bases. Germline trimming cut 5 bases from V and 1 base from J; bases unmatched to any gene: 16. CDR3 length: 18 amino acids. Per germline, CDR1 SGHAT and CDR2 FQNNGV. Here the CDR3 reads CASSANRFPGQKNTEAFF. As DNA, the CDR3 is TGTGCCAGCAGCGCGAACAGGTTTCCGGGACAGAAGAACACTGAAGCTTTCTTT.

V and J are TRBV7-6 and TRBJ1-6; D remains unclear. The V end was cut by 8 bases, the J end by 7 bases, with 18 bases between. The CDR3 sequence is 15 residues long. Germline CDR1 SGHVS, CDR2 FNYEAQ. The chain's CDR3 is CASSTKAGANSPLHF. The CDR3 DNA follows: TGTGCCAGCTCAACAAAAGCCGGCGCCAATTCACCCCTCCACTTT.

The sample holds many counts of this clonotype. This chain links TRBV6-5 with TRBJ2-2; D is possibly TRBD1 (5 bases). V dropped 6 bases and J dropped 5 bases, with 13 bases sitting between them. Germline V gene data show CDR1 as MNHEY and CDR2 as SVGAGI. The CDR3 loop spans 14 amino acids. The CDR3 loop reads CASRPQVETGELFF. CDR3 nucleotide sequence: TGTGCCAGCAGGCCACAGGTGGAGACCGGGGAGCTGTTTTTT.

The chain combines TRBV10-2 with TRBJ1-1; TRBD1 aligns across 9 bases. J gave up 1 base and V 2 bases, and 8 bases lay outside the gene matches. The CDR3 has 17 residues. Germline CDR1 WSHSY, CDR2 SAAADI. The CDR3 DNA is TGCGCCAGCAGTGAGATGGGGACAGGGCGGAGGAACACTGAAGCTTTCTTT. As protein: CASSEMGTGRRNTEAFF.

The rearrangement links TRBV20-1 to TRBJ2-7; 9 positions agree with TRBD2. CDR3 length: 15 amino acids. V gave up 0 bases and J gave up 2 bases; unmatched junction bases: 5. In germline, CDR1 is DFQATT, CDR2 SNEGSKA (reference sequence). CDR3 residues: CSARDRLAGPYEQYF. The CDR3 DNA follows: TGCAGTGCTAGAGATCGTCTAGCGGGACCCTACGAGCAGTACTTC.

The chain combines TRBV7-2 with TRBJ2-7, with 9 bases identical to TRBD2. The CDR3 covers 17 residues. Trimming at V came to 4 bases and at J to 2 bases, leaving 12 bases not matched to a gene. Germline V gene lookup returns CDR1 SGHTA and CDR2 FQGNSA. The CDR3 loop is CASSSAQLAGVAYEQYF. The CDR3 DNA reads as TGTGCCAGCAGCTCCGCCCAACTAGCGGGTGTCGCCTACGAGCAGTACTTC.

This clonotype was observed a handful of times. The chain is built from TRBV5-1 and TRBJ2-5, with D tentatively TRBD2 (5 bases). Trimming took 10 bases from V and 4 from J, leaving 11 bases between them. This CDR3 spans 11 amino acids. Looked up from germline, CDR1 is SGHRS and CDR2 is YFSETQ. This CDR3 reads CAWVRGETQYF. The CDR3 region has the DNA TGCGCCTGGGTACGGGGAGAGACCCAGTACTTC.

This clonotype was detected only a few times. The CDR3 nucleotides are TGTGCCACCAGCAGACCTGAAACAGGTTACGGAGAGACCCAGTACTTC. Its translation: CATSRPETGYGETQYF. The V call is TRBV15, the J call TRBJ2-5, with D tentatively TRBD1 (5 bases). CDR3 length: 16 amino acids. Germline values: CDR1 LNHNV, CDR2 YYDKDF (reference sequence). The V end lost 2 bases, the J end lost 4 bases, and 17 bases lay between the germline ends.

This clonotype was recorded once. The CDR3 DNA reads as TGTGCCATCAGCGCGGGACTAGCGGGAGAATATGAGCAGTTCTTC. This translates into CAISAGLAGEYEQFF. V is TRBV10-3 and J is TRBJ2-1; 14 positions match TRBD2. Germline V lookup: CDR1 ENHRY, CDR2 SYGVKD. The CDR3 length is 15 residues. J gave up 8 bases and V 6 bases, and 6 bases lay outside the gene matches.

V usage is TRBV14 and J usage is TRBJ2-3; a possible D gene is TRBD2 (6 bases). CDR1 is SGHDN, CDR2 FVKESK, per germline. V lost 2 bases and J lost 1, with 10 bases in between. This CDR3 has 15 amino acids. The CDR3 nucleotides are TGTGCCAGCAGCCAAAGAGGCGGGGGCACAGATACGCAGTATTTT. This translates into CASSQRGGGTDTQYF.

The chain recombines TRBV12-3 or TRBV12-4 with TRBJ1-2; no definite D call. V was clipped by 1 base and J by 4 bases, with 13 bases between them. CDR3 length: 15 residues. CDR3 sequence reads: CASSLELVARYGYTF. In DNA, the CDR3 is TGTGCCAGCAGTTTAGAATTGGTCGCCCGCTATGGCTACACCTTC.

As to this clonotype: It is unclear where the CDR3 begins or ends on the DNA, so no DNA is shown, and the CDR3 is as TCRdb lists it. The V call is TRBV29-1, the J call TRBJ2-3; whether TRBD2, the table's D call, matches the DNA was not checked. The CDR3 spans 15 residues, counting both ends. Looked up from germline, CDR1 is SQVTM and CDR2 is ANQGSEA. CDR3 sequence: CSVGGGASATDTRYF.

The chain recombines TRBV7-2 with TRBJ2-6; possible D gene TRBD2, 6 bases. Germline-derived CDR1 and CDR2 are SGHTA and FQGNSA. The V end lost 5 bases, the J end lost 1 base, and 21 bases lay between the germline ends. The CDR3 sequence is 19 residues long. The DNA for the CDR3 is TGTGCCAGCAGCCCCCGTTTAGGGGAGGAGTTGTCTGGGGCCAACGTCCTGACTTTC. Protein product: CASSPRLGEELSGANVLTF.

This sequence joins TRBV3-1 and TRBJ2-7; 10 bases fit TRBD1. The germline gives CDR1 LGHDT, CDR2 YNNKEL (reference sequence). CDR3 length equals 15 residues. Trimming removed 4 bases from V and 6 bases from J; junction bases left unmatched: 9. Written as DNA, the CDR3 is TGTGCCAGCAGCCGATCCGGGACAGGGGATGCCGAGCAGTACTTC. Translated: CASSRSGTGDAEQYF.